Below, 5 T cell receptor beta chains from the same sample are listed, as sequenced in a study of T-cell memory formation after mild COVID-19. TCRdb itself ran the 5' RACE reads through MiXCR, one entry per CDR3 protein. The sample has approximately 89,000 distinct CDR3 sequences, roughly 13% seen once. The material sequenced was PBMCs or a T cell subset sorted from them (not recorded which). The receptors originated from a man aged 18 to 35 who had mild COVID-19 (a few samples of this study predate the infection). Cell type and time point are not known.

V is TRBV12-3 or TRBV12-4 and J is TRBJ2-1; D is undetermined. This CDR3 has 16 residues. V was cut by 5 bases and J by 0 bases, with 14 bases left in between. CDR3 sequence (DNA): TGTGCCAGCAGTGCGTCCTGGAGTAGCTCCTACAATGAGCAGTTCTTC. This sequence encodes CASSASWSSSYNEQFF.

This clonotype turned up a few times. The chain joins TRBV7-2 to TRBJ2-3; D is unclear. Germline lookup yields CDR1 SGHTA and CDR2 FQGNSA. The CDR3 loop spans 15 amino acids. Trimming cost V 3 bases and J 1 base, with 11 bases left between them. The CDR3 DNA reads TGTGCCAGCAGCTTCTCGGGTCGGGGCACAGATACGCAGTATTTT. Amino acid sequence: CASSFSGRGTDTQYF.

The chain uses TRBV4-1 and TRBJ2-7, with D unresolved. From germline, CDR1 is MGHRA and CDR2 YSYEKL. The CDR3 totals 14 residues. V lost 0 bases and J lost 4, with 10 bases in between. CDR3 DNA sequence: TGCGCCAGCAGCCAAGATCGGGTAGGGTACGAGCAGTACTTC. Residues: CASSQDRVGYEQYF.

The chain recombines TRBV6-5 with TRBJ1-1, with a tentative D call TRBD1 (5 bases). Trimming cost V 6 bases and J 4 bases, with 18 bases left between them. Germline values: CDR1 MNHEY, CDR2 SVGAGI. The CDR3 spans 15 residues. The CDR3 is CASREGTLLGTEAFF. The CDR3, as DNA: TGTGCCAGCAGGGAGGGGACTCTTCTCGGCACTGAAGCTTTCTTT.

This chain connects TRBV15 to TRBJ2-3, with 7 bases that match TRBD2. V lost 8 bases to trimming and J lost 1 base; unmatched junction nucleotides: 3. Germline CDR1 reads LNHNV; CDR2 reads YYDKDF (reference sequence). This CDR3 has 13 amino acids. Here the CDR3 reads CATRLAGTDTQYF. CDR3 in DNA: TGTGCCACCCGACTAGCCGGCACAGATACGCAGTATTTT.